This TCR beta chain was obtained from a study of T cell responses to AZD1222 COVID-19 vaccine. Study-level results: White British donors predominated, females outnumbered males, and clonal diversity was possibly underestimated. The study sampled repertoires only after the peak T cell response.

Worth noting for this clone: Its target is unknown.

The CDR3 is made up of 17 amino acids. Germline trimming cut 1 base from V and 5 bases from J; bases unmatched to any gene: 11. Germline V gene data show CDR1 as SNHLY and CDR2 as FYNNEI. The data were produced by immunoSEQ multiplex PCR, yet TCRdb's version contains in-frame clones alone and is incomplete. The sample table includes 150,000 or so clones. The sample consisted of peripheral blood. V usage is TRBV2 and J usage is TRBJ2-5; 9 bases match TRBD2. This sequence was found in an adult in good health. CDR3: CASSEGGTSGYLETQYF. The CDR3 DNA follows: TGTGCCAGCAGTGAAGGGGGCACTAGCGGGTATCTGGAGACCCAGTACTTC.